Presented here are 31 T cell receptor beta chains from one specimen sequenced in a study of identifying expanded T cells in peripheral blood. Generated by immunoSEQ multiplex PCR, the TCRdb table keeps only in-frame clones and is missing some. The table records 50,000 to 70,000 clones, around 87% of them present only once. Sequencing was performed on blood. Every receptor here comes from a person between 18 and 70 years old in good health.

This rearrangement joins TRBV7-9 to TRBJ1-5; 7 bases agree with TRBD1. The CDR3 covers 15 residues. Germline trimming cut 4 bases from V and 3 bases from J; bases unmatched to any gene: 6. Germline CDR1 is SEHNR and CDR2 is FQNEAQ (reference sequence). The CDR3, as DNA: TGTGCCAGCAGCTCCTCCGGGACAGTCAATCAGCCCCAGCATTTT. Protein product: CASSSSGTVNQPQHF.

The rearrangement uses TRBV5-4 and TRBJ2-2; D perhaps matches TRBD2 (6 bases). This CDR3 is built from 15 residues. Germline V gene sequence: CDR1 SGHNT, CDR2 YYREEE (reference sequence). V lost 4 bases, J lost 5 bases, and 15 bases lay in between. The CDR3 spells CASSKPEGRTGELFF. The CDR3 nucleotides read TGTGCCAGCAGCAAACCGGAGGGGCGGACCGGGGAGCTGTTTTTT. The complete variable domain, with remaining parts taken from reference TRBV5-4 and TRBJ2-2, reads ETGVTQSPTHLIKTRGQQVTLRCSSQSGHNTVSWYQQALGQGPQFIFQYYREEENGRGNFPPRFSGLQFPNYSSELNVNALELDDSALYLCASSKPEGRTGELFFGEGSRLTVL.

As regards this clone: Other DNA sequences in the same sample also yield this CDR3. The J gene is TRBJ1-4, the V gene TRBV30, with unresolved D. Trimming shortened V by 1 base and J by 6 bases, and 18 bases separated the two germline ends. CDR3 size: 16 residues. Per the germline V gene, CDR1 is GTSNPN and CDR2 is SVGIG (reference sequence). The CDR3 bases are TGTGCCTGGAGTGATGGGCCCTCAAGGGCGGATGAAAAACTGTTTTTT. It specifies CAWSDGPSRADEKLFF.

The chain recombines TRBV9 with TRBJ1-1, with D maybe TRBD1 (6 bases). The length of the CDR3 is 14 residues. CDR1 and CDR2 from the germline V gene are SGDLS and YYNGEE. V was shortened by 0 bases and J by 10 bases, with 16 bases between the two germline ends. The CDR3 bases are TGTGCCAGCAGCGTAGAGGGACAAACTAAGGGAGCTTTCTTT. Translation gives CASSVEGQTKGAFF.

The CDR3 sequence: CASSPPQGHTDTQYF. The CDR3 nucleotides read TGTGCCAGCAGTCCTCCACAGGGACACACAGATACGCAGTATTTT. This chain links TRBV6-6 with TRBJ2-3; D is possibly TRBD1 (6 bases). The CDR3 extends over 15 amino acids. Germline V lookup: CDR1 MNHNY, CDR2 SVGAGI (reference sequence). Trimming stripped 5 bases from V and 2 bases from J, with 14 bases between.

This clone was seen only once. The chain combines TRBV21-1 with TRBJ1-4; the listed D gene, TRBD1, was not tested against the DNA. TRBV21-1 is flagged as a pseudogene. This CDR3 has 16 amino acids. CDR3 sequence (DNA): TGTGCCAGCAGCCGTCCTCACAGGGGGCAGCATGAAAAACTGTTTTTT. Translation gives CASSRPHRGQHEKLFF.

The gene calls are TRBV10-3 and TRBJ2-1, with TRBD1 identical over 11 bases. J lost 8 bases, V lost 8 bases, and 8 bases had no gene match. There are 14 residues in the CDR3. Germline CDR1 is ENHRY and CDR2 is SYGVKD. The CDR3 here is CAIAGRTGGHEQFF. CDR3 bases: TGTGCCATCGCCGGGCGGACAGGGGGCCATGAGCAGTTCTTC.

V usage is TRBV29-1 and J usage is TRBJ2-7, with TRBD2 matching over 9 bases. This CDR3 comprises 15 residues. Germline V gene data show CDR1 as SQVTM and CDR2 as ANQGSEA. V lost 2 bases, J lost 4 bases, and 9 bases stayed unmatched. CDR3: CSVELTSGGKYEQYF. The CDR3 DNA follows: TGCAGCGTTGAACTGACTAGCGGAGGGAAGTACGAGCAGTACTTC.

The gene calls are TRBV15 and TRBJ2-2, with 9 bases identical to TRBD1. The CDR3 consists of 15 residues. CDR1 and CDR2 (germline): LNHNV, YYDKDF (reference sequence). The ends lost 5 bases at V and 6 bases at J; junction bases unmatched: 7. The CDR3 sequence: CATSFRDRVPGELFF. The CDR3, as DNA: TGTGCCACCAGCTTCCGGGACAGGGTTCCCGGGGAGCTGTTTTTT.

This clone has a count of ten or more. The chain couples TRBV6-1 to TRBJ2-5; TRBD2 agrees at 12 bases. CDR3 length: 15 amino acids. Germline V gene data show CDR1 as MNHNS and CDR2 as SASEGT. Trimming cost V 8 bases and J 2 bases; bases outside gene matches: 6. CDR3 loop: CASGPTSGGQETQYF. CDR3 DNA: TGTGCCAGCGGACCGACTAGCGGGGGACAAGAGACCCAGTACTTC.

J is TRBJ2-7 and V is TRBV9; D tentatively fits TRBD1 or TRBD2 (6 bases each). This CDR3 is 12 amino acids long. V lost 3 bases, J lost 7 bases, and 11 bases lay in between. Germline CDR1 SGDLS, CDR2 YYNGEE. In DNA form, the CDR3 reads TGTGCCAGCAGCGGGGGGGCGTTGGAGCAGTACTTC. This encodes CASSGGALEQYF.

The chain couples TRBV7-2 to TRBJ2-5; TRBD1 matches at 7 bases. Trimming took 4 bases from V and 4 from J; bases not matched to a gene: 6. Per the germline V gene, CDR1 is SGHTA and CDR2 is FQGNSA. The CDR3 extends over 14 amino acids. The CDR3 coding sequence is TGTGCCAGCAGCTCCTTGGGACAGCCAGAGACCCAGTACTTC. It specifies CASSSLGQPETQYF.

V and J are TRBV21-1 and TRBJ1-6. TRBV21-1 is a recognized pseudogene. The CDR3 runs 16 residues. The CDR3 sequence is CASSKGHGFRDSPLHF. In DNA form, the CDR3 reads TGTGCCAGCAGCAAAGGGCACGGGTTCAGAGATTCACCCCTCCACTTT.

The J gene is TRBJ2-1, the V gene TRBV7-3; no reliable D call. V was clipped by 1 base and J by 0 bases, with 7 bases between them. CDR3 size: 15 residues. The germline gives CDR1 SGHTA, CDR2 FQGTGA. The chain's CDR3 is CASSLSGNSYNEQFF. The CDR3 DNA sequence: TGTGCCAGCAGCTTAAGTGGGAACTCCTACAATGAGCAGTTCTTC.

The V and J genes are TRBV7-9 and TRBJ2-7; TRBD1 matches 9 bases. Germline V CDR1 and CDR2: SEHNR, FQNEAQ (reference sequence). The CDR3 loop spans 15 amino acids. Germline trimming cut 2 bases from V and 1 base from J; bases unmatched to any gene: 3. CDR3 nucleotide sequence: TGTGCCAGCAGCTTAAAAGGGACAGGGTCCTACGAGCAGTACTTC. It encodes CASSLKGTGSYEQYF.

For the CDR3, the DNA is TGTGCCAGCAGCTTAGGCGCGGGGGGCTACGAGCAGTACTTC. Translation gives CASSLGAGGYEQYF. The chain has TRBV7-2 and TRBJ2-7, with 8 bases aligning to TRBD2. The CDR3 has 14 residues. From germline, CDR1 is SGHTA and CDR2 FQGNSA. The V gene end was trimmed by 1 base and the J gene end by 3 bases; junction bases not matched to a gene: 2.

This rearrangement joins TRBV30 to TRBJ1-5, with 8 bases lining up with TRBD1. With V trimmed by 1 base and J by 4 bases, 3 bases remained unmatched. CDR3 length equals 14 residues. Germline loops: CDR1 GTSNPN, CDR2 SVGIG (reference sequence). CDR3 residues: CAWSGGQVNQPQHF. The CDR3, as DNA: TGTGCCTGGAGTGGGGGACAGGTAAATCAGCCCCAGCATTTT.

The chain has TRBV30 and TRBJ2-2, with D perhaps TRBD1 (6 bases). Germline CDR1 is GTSNPN and CDR2 is SVGIG (reference sequence). The CDR3 is 14 amino acids. Trimming left V 5 bases short and J 3 bases short, with 13 bases between. The CDR3: CAWQQGGDTGELFF. The CDR3 DNA follows: TGTGCCTGGCAACAGGGTGGGGACACCGGGGAGCTGTTTTTT.

This rearrangement joins TRBV7-8 to TRBJ2-1; 9 bases agree with TRBD2. With 5 bases clipped from V and 4 bases from J, the junction kept 6 bases outside the gene matches. The CDR3 loop spans 15 amino acids. Germline CDR1 reads SGHVS; CDR2 reads FQNEAQ. The CDR3 protein is CASSPSGDNYNEQFF. The CDR3 coding sequence is TGTGCCAGCAGCCCTAGCGGGGACAATTACAATGAGCAGTTCTTC. Based on the CDR3 plus reference TRBV7-8 and TRBJ2-1, the full variable domain is GAGVSQSPRYKVAKRGQDVALRCDPISGHVSLFWYQQALGQGPEFLTYFQNEAQLDKSGLPSDRFFAERPEGSVSTLKIQRTQQEDSAVYLCASSPSGDNYNEQFFGPGTRLTVL.

This clone occurred once. V gene TRBV6-4 combines with J gene TRBJ1-1; D is possibly TRBD1 (5 bases). This CDR3 contains 13 residues. Germline lookup yields CDR1 MRHNA and CDR2 SNTAGT. The ends were cut back, 2 bases at V and 2 bases at J, with 6 bases in the middle. CDR3 amino acids: CASSDRDNTEAFF. Written as DNA, the CDR3 is TGTGCCAGCAGTGACCGGGACAACACTGAAGCTTTCTTT.

The chain has TRBV6-1 and TRBJ1-1; no clear D. This CDR3 is 12 amino acids long. V dropped 6 bases and J dropped 7 bases, with 12 bases sitting between them. CDR1 and CDR2 (germline): MNHNS, SASEGT. The CDR3 bases are TGTGCCAGCAGAGGAGACGGCCTTGAAGCTTTCTTT. As protein: CASRGDGLEAFF.

The rearrangement uses TRBV28 and TRBJ2-7, with a possible D match to TRBD1 (5 bases). Trimming took 6 bases from V and 2 from J, leaving 20 bases between them. The CDR3 has 16 residues. Germline V gene data show CDR1 as MDHEN and CDR2 as SYDVKM. The CDR3 reads CASSPGIWGAPYEQYF. The CDR3 DNA follows: TGTGCCAGCAGCCCCGGTATCTGGGGCGCGCCCTACGAGCAGTACTTC.

This chain joins TRBV21-1 and TRBJ1-5. TRBV21-1 is marked as a pseudogene. The CDR3 length is 12 residues. The DNA of the CDR3 is TGTGCCAGTTACGACGGCAATCAGCCCCAGCATTTT. This encodes CASYDGNQPQHF.

The J gene is TRBJ1-2, the V gene TRBV7-9; 8 positions agree with TRBD1. Germline V CDR1 and CDR2: SEHNR, FQNEAQ (reference sequence). The CDR3 spans 15 residues. V shed 5 bases and J 8 bases; nucleotides not matched to a gene: 13. The CDR3 spells CASSSIGTGYGGYTF. The CDR3 region has the DNA TGTGCCAGCAGCAGTATCGGGACAGGCTATGGGGGCTACACCTTC.

The rearrangement uses TRBV28 and TRBJ2-5; TRBD1 aligns across 8 bases. Germline V gene data show CDR1 as MDHEN and CDR2 as SYDVKM. CDR3 length: 15 residues. V gave up 4 bases and J gave up 4 bases; unmatched junction bases: 8. CDR3 sequence (DNA): TGTGCCAGCAGTTCCGCCCGACAGGGGCGAGAGACCCAGTACTTC. Its translation is CASSSARQGRETQYF.

The J gene is TRBJ2-7, the V gene TRBV7-9; the D gene is possibly TRBD1 (5 bases). V was shortened by 1 base and J by 0 bases, with 10 bases between the two germline ends. The germline V gene has CDR1 SEHNR and CDR2 FQNEAQ (reference sequence). This CDR3 comprises 15 residues. The CDR3 nucleotides read TGTGCCAGCAGCTTAGGCTCAGACAGCTCCTACGAGCAGTACTTC. Protein sequence: CASSLGSDSSYEQYF.

The rearrangement uses TRBV6-4 and TRBJ2-6; D may be TRBD2 (7 bases). Trimming left V 3 bases short and J 2 bases short, with 11 bases between. This CDR3 has 16 amino acids. Germline CDR1 and CDR2: MRHNA and SNTAGT. The CDR3 coding sequence is TGTGCCAGCAGTGATTCGGGGGGCGCTGGGGCCAACGTCCTGACTTTC. It is translated as CASSDSGGAGANVLTF.

The chain carries TRBV5-1 and TRBJ2-3, with D possibly being TRBD2 (6 bases). The germline CDR1 and CDR2 sequences are SGHRS and YFSETQ. V gave up 1 base and J gave up 0 bases, with 15 bases separating them. The CDR3 spans 17 residues. Here the CDR3 DNA reads TGCGCCAGCAGCTTGCGGGGCCGGGACTCTAGCACAGATACGCAGTATTTT. It translates to CASSLRGRDSSTDTQYF.

The chain uses TRBV4-1 and TRBJ2-1, with unresolved D. V lost 0 bases and J lost 8, with 5 bases in between. The CDR3 runs to 12 residues. Germline CDR1 reads MGHRA; CDR2 reads YSYEKL. The CDR3 DNA is TGCGCCAGCAGCCAAGACAGTCATGAGCAGTTCTTC. Protein: CASSQDSHEQFF.

The chain joins TRBV27 to TRBJ1-2; maybe TRBD1 (6 bases). Germline CDR1 and CDR2: MNHEY and SMNVEV (reference sequence). Trimming shortened V by 6 bases and J by 5 bases, and 16 bases separated the two germline ends. The CDR3 extends over 14 amino acids. The CDR3 protein is CASSVRGVGYGYTF. The CDR3 coding sequence is TGTGCCAGCAGCGTTAGGGGGGTTGGGTATGGCTACACCTTC.

V and J are TRBV30 and TRBJ1-5; possibly TRBD1 for D (6 bases). Germline CDR1 is GTSNPN and CDR2 is SVGIG (reference sequence). Trimming took 4 bases from V and 7 from J, leaving 14 bases between them. The CDR3 is made up of 13 amino acids. The CDR3 spells CAWNSGERQPQHF. CDR3 coding DNA: TGTGCCTGGAATTCAGGGGAACGCCAGCCCCAGCATTTT.